What follows describes a single T cell receptor beta chain. Its antigen specificity is not known. Base quality data are lacking; no much larger clone is found one base away. Based on the germline V gene (reference sequence), the CDR1 and CDR2 sequences are LNHDA and SQIVND. The CDR3 contains 15 residues, cysteine and phenylalanine counted. Only the CDR3 part of the read is kept: 45 bases, read in frame from the first base. V gives up 6 bases and J gives up 5 bases, and the segment between their germline ends measures 17 bases. The sample originates from a study of cytomegalovirus exposure and HLA in healthy donors (dated by TCRdb to the late 2010s). Study-wide context: The 670 or so repertoires of the first cohort and the 110 or so validation repertoires were produced on the same platform, according to a later analysis. The study was designed to test whether signatures of past pathogen exposure could be identified by cataloging public T cell receptors. Along with the approximately 650-subject first cohort, a separate validation cohort of 120 different subjects was used. High-throughput TCR immunosequencing, statistical association of individual TCRs with disease status, and machine learning were combined to predict cytomegalovirus infection status.

Separate from the approximately 730-subject first cohort, the validation cohort of 90 to 150 subjects was the group to which the donors belonged. The protocol used for the library was the immunoSEQ multiplex PCR assay. The paper's processing steps were these. A statistical classification framework was developed to diagnose cytomegalovirus status using the catalog of TCR beta chain sequences. TCRdb carries this immuneACCESS record with in-frame sequences only. Its versions omit some clonotypes, under half of them owing to an unresolved V gene in the studies checked, with the rest unexplained. V and J calls and clone size are copied from that table; D and trimming were computed from the DNA. The table for this sample lists some 130,000 clones; approximately 88% of them were counted only once. The ten largest clones represent under 6.5% of the sample. Overall study outcomes, separate from this receptor: According to the authors, the approach could potentially be generalized to other disease states and immunological phenotypes. A total of fewer than 200 TCR beta chains were listed by the study as associated with cytomegalovirus. The classifier was reported to diagnose cytomegalovirus status with high specificity and sensitivity in both the original cohort and the validation cohort. A few of the identified cytomegalovirus-associated TCR beta chains were confirmed in vitro to be specific for cytomegalovirus antigens. Across donors, most TCR sequences were observed very rarely, whereas some public TCRs were present in many individuals. Subsequent analysis determined that TCRs grouped into clusters in the first cohort also showed a tendency toward co-occurrence across the 120 validation repertoires, and about 93% of cluster scores exceeded 0. The validation cohort had no HLA typing available for a later analysis, so co-occurrence within that cohort was assessed over all 120 or so repertoires.

Sample: PBMCs. The TCR was taken from a woman younger than 35 in good health and CMV-seropositive. The chain is encoded by TRBV19 joined to TRBJ1-5, and perhaps TRBD1 as D gene, on 6 matching bases. Here is the DNA: TGTGCCAGTAGGCGGACAGCGGGGGGGTATCAGCCCCAGCATTTT. It is translated as CASRRTAGGYQPQHF.